The present entry profiles one TCR beta chain with its context. Its specificity is unknown. CD45RO negativity and positive selection for CCR7 defined naive CD8 cells, a population that excluded terminally differentiated effector memory CD45RA+ cells. These data are taken from a study of shared clonotypes between healthy human individuals. Germline assignment: CDR1 PRHDT and CDR2 FYEKMQ (reference sequence). J lost 4 bases, V lost 4 bases, and 7 bases had no gene match. There are 16 residues in the CDR3. This table comes from immunoSEQ multiplex PCR, and its TCRdb copy is limited to in-frame clones, with some not included. Found here are around 2,000,000 clones, less than 95% of them singletons; the top ten hold 0.9% to 1.5%. Regarding the study as a whole: Estimated richness was generally greater in naive than memory subsets.

The sample comprised naive CD8+ T cells sorted from blood. This TCR came from a man younger than 35 in good health. V and J are TRBV13 and TRBJ2-1, with 10 nucleotides matching TRBD2. The chain's CDR3 is CASSSPGLAPYNEQFF. CDR3 nucleotide sequence: TGTGCCAGCAGCTCACCGGGACTAGCGCCATACAATGAGCAGTTCTTC.